Listed here is a single T cell receptor (beta chain). What it binds is unknown. In TCRdb, the reads were re-called with MiXCR into one record per CDR3 protein. The sample carries 510,000 or so distinct CDR3 sequences, around a quarter recorded once. The sample is drawn from a study of T cell repertoires in cytomegalovirus infection. Study details: TCR beta signatures that were public indicated CMV infection and matching HLA type.

Study results and limitations: CMV carriers with the relevant HLA were identified by cumulative public TCR beta family frequency. The response measured ex vivo was dominated by TCR beta clonotypes (HLA-C-restricted and CMV-specific).

V was pared by 5 bases and J by 5 bases, with 10 bases between. There are 13 residues in the CDR3. Germline CDR1 reads DFQATT; CDR2 reads SNEGSKA (reference sequence). Sequencing was carried out using PBMCs. The receptor was isolated from a human donor in good health (CMV status not recorded). Some clones in this sample may be carry-over from other donors' samples. The J gene is TRBJ1-6, the V gene TRBV20-1; D gene unclear. In DNA form, the CDR3 reads TGCAGTGCTCATTGGAGGGATAATTCACCCCTCCACTTT. This gives the protein CSAHWRDNSPLHF.